The next 21 T cell receptor beta chains were all read from a single sample in a study of T cell repertoires in cytomegalovirus infection. Their recognized antigens are unknown. TCRdb reprocessed the reads via MiXCR and lists one record per CDR3 protein. The repertoire has around 900,000 distinct CDR3 sequences, around 32% of them found once; the top ten carry over 12%. The sequencing used cultured CD8+ T cells from PBMCs, collected from culture after CMV antigen stimulation. These receptors originate from a human donor in good health (CMV status not recorded). Some clones in this sample may be carry-over from other donors' samples.

This chain uses TRBV9 with TRBJ2-1; D is unresolved. The germline CDR1 and CDR2 sequences are SGDLS and YYNGEE. V lost 0 bases and J 4 bases, leaving 8 bases between the germline ends. The CDR3 has 14 residues. Here the CDR3 reads CASSVEYKYNEQFF. The CDR3 DNA is TGTGCCAGCAGCGTAGAGTACAAGTACAATGAGCAGTTCTTC.

This clonotype was counted ten times or more. The chain combines TRBV7-2 with TRBJ2-5, with D perhaps TRBD2 (5 bases). The ends were cut back, 5 bases at V and 1 base at J, with 14 bases in the middle. Per germline, CDR1 SGHTA and CDR2 FQGNSA. CDR3 length: 15 residues. As DNA, the CDR3 is TGTGCCAGCAGCGCTACACGGGCGGGCCAAGAGACCCAGTACTTC. Amino acids: CASSATRAGQETQYF.

The sample holds a few counts of this clonotype. The J gene is TRBJ2-2, the V gene TRBV7-9; TRBD1 aligns across 10 bases. Losses at the gene ends were 5 bases for V and 7 bases for J; bases not matched to a gene: 7. Per the germline V gene, CDR1 is SEHNR and CDR2 is FQNEAQ (reference sequence). The CDR3 consists of 15 residues. CDR3 DNA: TGTGCCAGCAGCCCAGACAGGGGGCGCGTCGGGGAGCTGTTTTTT. Its protein product is CASSPDRGRVGELFF.

A single count supports this clonotype. One end of the junction varies from germline; a read error may be responsible. Here the CDR3 reads CVSSPRQGDYEQYF. The CDR3 coding sequence is TGTGTCAGCAGCCCAAGACAGGGAGATTACGAGCAGTACTTC. The chain combines TRBV7-6 with TRBJ2-7; TRBD1 aligns across 7 bases. This CDR3 comprises 14 residues. The germline V gene encodes CDR1 SGHVS and CDR2 FNYEAQ.

With regard to this clonotype: Germline is not matched at one junction end, which may reflect a read error. V is TRBV27 and J is TRBJ2-1, with 8 bases identical to TRBD1. In germline, CDR1 is MNHEY, CDR2 SMNVEV (reference sequence). The CDR3 is 17 amino acids. CDR3 nucleotide sequence: TGTGCCAACAGTTTCCCTCAGGGGGCTGTTTCCTACAATGAGCAGTTCTTC. It is translated as CANSFPQGAVSYNEQFF.

This clonotype was seen a few times. The chain carries TRBV5-6 and TRBJ2-7, with TRBD1 identical over 11 bases. The junction had 8 bases not matched to a gene; V was cut back by 4 bases and J by 5 bases. Germline V lookup: CDR1 SGHDT, CDR2 YYEEEE. The CDR3 extends over 15 amino acids. The CDR3, as DNA: TGTGCCAGCAGCCGTGGACAGGGGGCGTTCAACGAGCAGTACGTC. Protein: CASSRGQGAFNEQYV.

This clonotype has at least ten counts. The V gene is TRBV7-6, the J gene TRBJ2-3, with D uncertain. This CDR3 contains 15 residues. Trimming removed 3 bases at V and 2 bases at J, with 12 bases between. Per germline, CDR1 SGHVS and CDR2 FNYEAQ. As DNA, the CDR3 is TGTGCCAGCAGCTTGAACAGCCGAGCCACAGATACGCAGTATTTT. It translates to CASSLNSRATDTQYF.

A word on this clonotype: One end of the junction varies from germline; a read error may be responsible. The J gene is TRBJ1-2, the V gene TRBV6-2 or TRBV6-3; D may be TRBD1 (5 bases). The CDR3 runs 12 residues. CDR1 and CDR2 from the germline V gene are MNHEY and SVGEGT. In nucleotides, the CDR3 is TGTACCAGCAGTAATCAGGGCGATGGCTACACCTTC. This codes for CTSSNQGDGYTF.

This clonotype occurred many times. The V and J genes are TRBV7-8 and TRBJ2-3; D remains unclear. V was trimmed by 0 bases and J by 0 bases, leaving 7 bases between them. CDR1 is SGHVS, CDR2 FQNEAQ, per germline. The CDR3 extends over 15 amino acids. The CDR3 spells CASSLADLSTDTQYF. CDR3 in DNA: TGTGCCAGCAGCTTAGCCGACTTAAGCACAGATACGCAGTATTTT.

The rearrangement links TRBV6-5 to TRBJ1-1; D gene ambiguous. CDR1 MNHEY and CDR2 SVGAGI come from the germline V gene. CDR3 length: 16 amino acids. Trimming left V 0 bases short and J 4 bases short, with 15 bases between. CDR3 bases: TGTGCCAGCAGTTACTCCAATATGCTAGAAGTCACTGAAGCTTTCTTT. Translated: CASSYSNMLEVTEAFF.

This clonotype was observed once. The chain employs TRBV2 and TRBJ1-1; D remains unclear. The CDR3 contains 19 residues. V gave up 0 bases and J gave up 1 base, with 21 bases separating them. Germline assignment: CDR1 SNHLY and CDR2 FYNNEI. The DNA of the CDR3 is TGTGCCAGCAGTGAAGCGCTTCCGTCTCGGCGATTGGAGAACACTGAAGCTTTCTTT. Translating gives CASSEALPSRRLENTEAFF.

At least ten counts were recorded for this clonotype. The CDR3 bases are TGTGCCAGCAGTCCCTCAGGGCCCCAGCATTTT. Residues: CASSPSGPQHF. The gene calls are TRBV27 and TRBJ1-5; D not certain. Germline CDR1 and CDR2: MNHEY and SMNVEV (reference sequence). With 5 bases removed from V and 9 bases from J, the gap between germline ends came to 8 bases. The CDR3 loop spans 11 amino acids.

This clonotype was counted a single time. DNA for the CDR3: TGTGCCAGCAGACGCCCCCATCGGACAGGGGGGGAACGAGCTGGGGCCAACGTCCTGACTTTC. Residues: CASRRPHRTGGERAGANVLTF. This chain joins TRBV11-2 and TRBJ2-6, with TRBD1 matching 10 bases. The V gene's germline CDR1 is SGHAT and CDR2 FQNNGV. With V trimmed by 6 bases and J by 2 bases, 19 bases remained unmatched. There are 21 residues in the CDR3.

This clonotype was observed a few times. V is TRBV4-1 and J is TRBJ1-1; 10 bases are shared with TRBD1. Germline V gene sequence: CDR1 MGHRA, CDR2 YSYEKL. V shed 1 base and J 1 base; nucleotides not matched to a gene: 9. The CDR3 contains 18 residues. CDR3 sequence reads: CASSQGGQGGVKNTEAFF. The CDR3 DNA is TGCGCCAGCAGCCAAGGCGGACAGGGGGGCGTGAAGAACACTGAAGCTTTCTTT.

This chain uses TRBV27 with TRBJ2-3, with 10 bases lining up with TRBD2. This CDR3 contains 20 residues. Germline V gives CDR1 MNHEY, CDR2 SMNVEV (reference sequence). V shed 6 bases and J 0 bases; nucleotides not matched to a gene: 18. The CDR3 reads CASRRGSGLANYRSTDTQYF. As DNA, the CDR3 is TGTGCCAGCAGAAGGGGGTCGGGACTAGCGAACTACAGGAGCACAGATACGCAGTATTTT.

This clonotype was seen only a few times. This rearrangement joins TRBV18 to TRBJ1-1; D gene uncertain. The V end was cut by 3 bases, the J end by 2 bases, with 13 bases between. CDR3 length: 15 amino acids. Per germline, CDR1 KGHSH and CDR2 LQKENI. CDR3 residues: CASSPGPLPNTEAFF. The DNA of the CDR3 is TGTGCCAGCTCACCTGGACCGCTACCCAACACTGAAGCTTTCTTT.

This clonotype appeared a few times. The V gene is TRBV12-3 or TRBV12-4, the J gene TRBJ1-4; a weak D match, TRBD1 (5 bases). Trimming took off 6 bases at V and 8 bases at J, with 19 bases between the two ends. The CDR3 has 15 residues. CDR3 amino acids: CASRPFGAVGEKLFF. The CDR3 nucleotides are TGTGCCAGCAGACCATTCGGGGCCGTTGGGGAAAAACTGTTTTTT.

The CDR3 spells CASSLEQEPATNEKLFF. DNA for the CDR3: TGTGCCAGCAGCTTAGAACAGGAGCCTGCAACTAATGAAAAACTGTTTTTT. V and J are TRBV7-6 and TRBJ1-4, with a weak D call TRBD1 (5 bases). The CDR3 has 17 residues. The germline V gene encodes CDR1 SGHVS and CDR2 FNYEAQ. With 1 base removed from V and 0 bases from J, the gap between germline ends came to 12 bases.

This clonotype was picked up many times. This sequence joins TRBV7-2 and TRBJ1-2; TRBD1 aligns across 9 bases. V dropped 3 bases and J dropped 6; count of bases not matched to a gene: 8. Germline assignment: CDR1 SGHTA and CDR2 FQGNSA. This CDR3 spans 15 amino acids. CDR3 nucleotides: TGTGCCAGCAGCTTCTCCGGGACAGGGTTGGATGGCTACACCTTC. Its protein product is CASSFSGTGLDGYTF.

This rearrangement joins TRBV2 to TRBJ2-2, with 7 positions matching TRBD1. The CDR3 is 15 residues long. The germline V gene has CDR1 SNHLY and CDR2 FYNNEI. J gave up 4 bases and V 6 bases, and 8 bases lay outside the gene matches. The CDR3 DNA sequence: TGTGCCAGCAGGGGGACAGTGGATCGCACCGGGGAGCTGTTTTTT. Encoded protein: CASRGTVDRTGELFF. Full variable domain (outside the CDR3, taken from reference TRBV2 and TRBJ2-2): EPEVTQTPSHQVTQMGQEVILRCVPISNHLYFYWYRQILGQKVEFLVSFYNNEISEKSEIFDDQFSVERPDGSNFTLKIRSTKLEDSAMYFCASRGTVDRTGELFFGEGSRLTVL.

V gene TRBV2 combines with J gene TRBJ2-1; D gene ambiguous. The CDR3 runs to 11 residues. Trimming removed 11 bases from V and 9 bases from J, with 14 bases in between. From germline, CDR1 is SNHLY and CDR2 FYNNEI. The CDR3 DNA reads as TGTGCCTCTCTCTTAAGGGCTGAGCAGTTCTTC. Protein product: CASLLRAEQFF.